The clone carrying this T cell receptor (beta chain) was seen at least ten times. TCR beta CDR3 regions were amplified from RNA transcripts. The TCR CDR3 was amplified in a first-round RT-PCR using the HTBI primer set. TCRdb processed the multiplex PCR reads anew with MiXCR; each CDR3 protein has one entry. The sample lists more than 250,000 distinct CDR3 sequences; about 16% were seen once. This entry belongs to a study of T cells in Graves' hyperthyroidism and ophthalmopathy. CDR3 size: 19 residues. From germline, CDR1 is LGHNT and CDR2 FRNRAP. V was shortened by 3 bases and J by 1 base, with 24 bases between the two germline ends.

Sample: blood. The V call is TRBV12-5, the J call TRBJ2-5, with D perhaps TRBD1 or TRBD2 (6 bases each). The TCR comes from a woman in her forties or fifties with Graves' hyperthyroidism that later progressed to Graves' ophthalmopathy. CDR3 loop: CASGLGIRGSRGSQETQYF. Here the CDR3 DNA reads TGTGCTAGTGGTTTAGGGATCCGGGGGTCGAGGGGGTCCCAAGAGACCCAGTACTTC.